This T cell receptor (beta chain) was sequenced in a study of OX40 agonist ivuxolimab in advanced cancers. Profiling relied on immunoSEQ multiplex PCR, and the TCRdb table lists in-frame clones only, not all of them. The sample comprises some 66,000 clones, over 60% of which are singletons, and around 1.7% rests with the top ten. The TCR sequence derives from an adult with an advanced solid tumor such as melanoma, head and neck, liver or kidney cancer. The sample was CD4+ or CD8+ T cells sorted from blood, taken in a trial of the OX40 agonist ivuxolimab.

The CDR3 loop reads CASTPGTGANYGYTF. Written as DNA, the CDR3 is TGTGCCAGCACCCCAGGGACAGGAGCTAACTATGGCTACACCTTC. The chain couples TRBV9 to TRBJ1-2; 8 nucleotides agree with TRBD1. The ends lost 6 bases at V and 0 bases at J; junction bases unmatched: 7. The length of the CDR3 is 15 residues. CDR1 SGDLS and CDR2 YYNGEE come from the germline V gene.